Listed below are T cell receptor beta chains from one sample, sequenced in a study of immune cell composition in non-small cell lung cancer. Assay: immunoSEQ multiplex PCR; the TCRdb copy retains only in-frame clones and omits some. The table has roughly 6,700 clones, under 80% seen once; the top ten hold around 4.5%. Material for sequencing was lung tumor tissue. These receptors were taken from a human donor with non-small cell lung cancer. Each CDR3 is given with its conserved first and last residue. D genes are given only for firm matches. Size is omitted from some rows. Given values are once, few, many or a class for expanded clones.

J | D | size | V | length | DNA | CDR3
TRBJ1-6 | TRBD1 | . | TRBV6-1 | 20 | TGTGCCAGCAGTGACCCTATTCCATCCGGGACAGGGAGTTCCAATTCACCCCTCCACTTT | CASSDPIPSGTGSSNSPLHF
TRBJ2-7 | TRBD2 | . | TRBV5-1 | 18 | TGCGCCAGCAGCTTGGTTAGCGGGAGTGGTGCCTCCTCCTACGAGCAGTACTTC | CASSLVSGSGASSYEQYF
TRBJ1-1 | TRBD1 | . | TRBV6-5 | 14 | TGTGCCAGCAGTCTAATCGGGCAGGGGGCTTTAGCTTTCTTT | CASSLIGQGALAFF
TRBJ1-1 | . | . | TRBV6-5 | 11 | TGTGCCAGCAGTTACTTAACTGAAGCTTTCTTT | CASSYLTEAFF
TRBJ2-3 | TRBD2 | . | TRBV10-2 | 16 | TGCGCCAGCAGCCCGAGGGAGCGGGGGGGGACAGATACGCAGTATTTT | CASSPRERGGTDTQYF
TRBJ2-2 | TRBD2 | . | TRBV4-1 | 15 | TGCGCCAGCAGCCCCGGGACTACAGACACCGGGGAGCTGTTTTTT | CASSPGTTDTGELFF
TRBJ1-6 | . | few | TRBV19 | 19 | TGTGCCAGTAGTATGTCAAGGGTCGACTACCGGAGCTATAATTCACCCCTCCACTTT | CASSMSRVDYRSYNSPLHF
TRBJ2-7 | . | . | TRBV19 | 15 | TGTGCCAGTAGTATAGACAGGAACCAGTATTACCAGCAGTACTTC | CASSIDRNQYYQQYF
TRBJ1-1 | TRBD1 | . | TRBV6-4 | 18 | TGTGCCAGCAGTGACACGGACAGGGGCGTCAACTGGGTAACTGAAGCTTTCTTT | CASSDTDRGVNWVTEAFF
TRBJ1-2 | . | . | TRBV7-9 | 15 | TGTGCCAGCAGCTTGACCCCCGGGACAAGAAAAGGCTACACCTTC | CASSLTPGTRKGYTF
TRBJ2-1 | TRBD1 | . | TRBV6-5 | 15 | TGTGCCAGCAGTTATGGACAGGGGGATACCAATGAGCAGTTCTTC | CASSYGQGDTNEQFF
TRBJ2-5 | . | . | TRBV7-9 | 13 | TGTGCCAGCAGCTCCGGCAGGGCAGAGACCCAGTACTTC | CASSSGRAETQYF
TRBJ2-2 | TRBD1 | . | TRBV29-1 | 14 | TGCAGCGTGGGACAGGGGGGGGGCACCGGGGAGCTGTTTTTT | CSVGQGGGTGELFF
TRBJ2-1 | . | . | TRBV7-5 | 21 | TGTGTCAGAAGCACAGGCGGGCTACCCCTCCCTAGCGGGGGGGCCTACAATGAGCAGTTCTTC | CVRSTGGLPLPSGGAYNEQFF
TRBJ2-5 | . | . | TRBV5-4 | 12 | TGTGCCAGCAGCTTGTCGTCTGAGACCCAGTACTTC | CASSLSSETQYF
TRBJ2-7 | . | . | TRBV29-1 | 15 | TGCAGCGTTAGCCCTGGGGCAGGGAACTCCTACGAGCAGTACTTC | CSVSPGAGNSYEQYF
TRBJ1-1 | TRBD1 | . | TRBV6-5 | 15 | TGTGCCAGCAGGCTCGGACAGGGGCAGAACACTGAAGCTTTCTTT | CASRLGQGQNTEAFF
TRBJ2-1 | . | . | TRBV18 | 15 | TGTGCCAGCTCAGCGGCGTCGGGGTTGGGAAATGAGCAGTTCTTC | CASSAASGLGNEQFF
TRBJ2-5 | . | . | TRBV30 | 13 | TGTGCCTGGAGTGGGGCGCTGCAAGAGACCCAGTACTTC | CAWSGALQETQYF
TRBJ2-7 | TRBD1 | . | TRBV11-2 | 14 | TGTGCCAGCAGCTTAGGTTACAGGGGTTACGAGCAGTACTTC | CASSLGYRGYEQYF
TRBJ1-4 | TRBD1 | few | TRBV30 | 15 | TGTGCCTGGACTCGCCGGGACAGGGGTAATGAAAAACTGTTTTTT | CAWTRRDRGNEKLFF
TRBJ1-2 | TRBD1 | . | TRBV30 | 15 | TGTGCCTGGGTCGGGACAGGATTACTTGGAGGTGGCTACACCTTC | CAWVGTGLLGGGYTF
TRBJ2-5 | . | few | TRBV7-9 | 14 | TGTGCCAGCAGCTCCTTGCGGGACCAAGAGACCCAGTACTTC | CASSSLRDQETQYF
TRBJ2-3 | TRBD1 | few | TRBV7-2 | 19 | TGTGCCAGCAGCTCGGACAGGGGGGTTTTGCTCGGCGTCACAGATACGCAGTATTTT | CASSSDRGVLLGVTDTQYF
TRBJ2-5 | TRBD1 | . | TRBV10-3 | 14 | TGTGCCATCAGTGATGGACAGGGGTCAGAGACCCAGTACTTC | CAISDGQGSETQYF
TRBJ2-7 | TRBD2 | . | TRBV19 | 16 | TGTGCCAGTAGTATAGATCTGAGTAGCGGGGGATACGAGCAGTACTTC | CASSIDLSSGGYEQYF
TRBJ2-2 | TRBD1 | . | TRBV7-9 | 16 | TGTGCCAGCAGCTTTGTGCAGGGGGCGAGAGTCGGGGAGCTGTTTTTT | CASSFVQGARVGELFF
TRBJ1-3 | TRBD1 | . | TRBV19 | 15 | TGTGCCAGTAGCAGACAGGGGACTGCTGGAAACACCATATATTTT | CASSRQGTAGNTIYF
TRBJ2-5 | TRBD2 | . | TRBV18 | 17 | TGTGCCAGCTCACCTAGTAGCGGGGGGGCCGGAGGAGAGACCCAGTACTTC | CASSPSSGGAGGETQYF
TRBJ2-5 | TRBD1 | . | TRBV11-2 | 14 | TGTGCCAGCACCCGGGACAGGGGGCTTGAGACCCAGTACTTC | CASTRDRGLETQYF
TRBJ1-6 | . | few | TRBV5-1 | 13 | TGCGCCAGCAGCAGCGAACCTAATTCACCCCTCCACTTT | CASSSEPNSPLHF
TRBJ1-4 | . | . | TRBV10-3 | 11 | TGTGCCATCGGTAGTAATGAAAAACTGTTTTTT | CAIGSNEKLFF
TRBJ2-5 | TRBD2 | . | TRBV9 | 17 | TGTGCCAGCAGCGTAGGTAGCGGGGGGGCTTTCGAAGAGACCCAGTACTTC | CASSVGSGGAFEETQYF
TRBJ1-5 | TRBD1 | . | TRBV28 | 15 | TGTGCCAGCAGGTCCCCGGGACAGGGAAATCAGCCCCAGCATTTT | CASRSPGQGNQPQHF
TRBJ2-1 | TRBD2 | . | TRBV2 | 15 | TGTGCCAGCAGTATCGGGACTAGCTCCTACAATGAGCAGTTCTTC | CASSIGTSSYNEQFF
TRBJ2-1 | TRBD2 | . | TRBV7-9 | 16 | TGTGCCAGCAGCCCGACTAGCGGGGGGGCTTACAATGAGCAGTTCTTC | CASSPTSGGAYNEQFF
TRBJ1-1 | TRBD1 | . | TRBV15 | 13 | TGTGCCACCAGGTCTGACAGGGCCACTGAAGCTTTCTTT | CATRSDRATEAFF
TRBJ2-6 | TRBD2 | . | TRBV10-3 | 17 | TGTGCCATCAGCCCGGGACTAGCGAGCTCTGGGGCCAACGTCCTGACTTTC | CAISPGLASSGANVLTF
TRBJ2-7 | . | . | TRBV4-2 | 13 | TGTGCCAGCAGCCAAGTTCTAGCCTACGAGCAGTACTTC | CASSQVLAYEQYF
TRBJ2-1 | . | . | TRBV5-4 | 16 | TGTGCCAGCAGCTCTAGAGCGGAGGGTACCTACAATGAGCAGTTCTTC | CASSSRAEGTYNEQFF
TRBJ2-5 | TRBD2 | . | TRBV5-5 | 14 | TGTGCCAGCAGCTTGGGTAGCGGGAAAGAGACCCAGTACTTC | CASSLGSGKETQYF
TRBJ1-3 | . | few | TRBV18 | 15 | TGTGCCAGCTCTCTCGACAGGTCCTCTGGAAACACCATATATTTT | CASSLDRSSGNTIYF
TRBJ2-7 | . | . | TRBV5-1 | 15 | TGCGCCAGCAGCTTGGGACTCTCACTGATCTACGAGCAGTACTTC | CASSLGLSLIYEQYF
TRBJ1-2 | TRBD1 | once | TRBV4-2 | 15 | TGTGCCAGCAGCCAAGACCGGACAGGGGGCTTTGGCTACACCTTC | CASSQDRTGGFGYTF
TRBJ2-5 | . | . | TRBV5-4 | 12 | TGTGCCAGCAGCCCCGAAGGGGAGGCCCAGTACTTC | CASSPEGEAQYF
TRBJ2-1 | . | . | TRBV7-2 | 15 | TGTGCCAGCAGCGCTCTTACTAGGTTCCCCAATGAGCAGTTCTTC | CASSALTRFPNEQFF
TRBJ1-6 | . | . | TRBV6-6 | 15 | TGTGCCAGCAGTTACCAGGGGTCCTATAATTCACCCCTCCACTTT | CASSYQGSYNSPLHF
TRBJ1-3 | . | . | TRBV7-8 | 15 | TGTGCCAGCAGCTCGATTTCTACAGGGAGAAACACCATATATTTT | CASSSISTGRNTIYF
TRBJ2-7 | . | . | TRBV28 | 16 | TGTGCCAGCAGTTCCGCTGAAACCTGGGGCTCCTACGAGCAGTACTTC | CASSSAETWGSYEQYF
TRBJ2-3 | . | . | TRBV28 | 15 | TGTGCCAGCAGTTTAGTCGAAGGGGGAACAGATACGCAGTATTTT | CASSLVEGGTDTQYF
TRBJ1-4 | TRBD1 | . | TRBV5-4 | 15 | TGTGCCAGCAGCTTGGCCGGGACAGCTAATGAAAAACTGTTTTTT | CASSLAGTANEKLFF
TRBJ1-2 | . | . | TRBV6-5 | 13 | TGTGCCAGCAGTTACGACAGGAACTATGGCTACACCTTC | CASSYDRNYGYTF
TRBJ1-1 | . | . | TRBV11-3 | 14 | TGTGCCAGCAGCTTAGATCTCGGGTCCACTGAAGCTTTCTTT | CASSLDLGSTEAFF
TRBJ2-6 | TRBD1 | . | TRBV11-2 | 19 | TGTGCCAGCAGCCCCTATCGGGGACAGGGAGTCTCTGGGGCCAACGTCCTGACTTTC | CASSPYRGQGVSGANVLTF
TRBJ2-7 | TRBD2 | . | TRBV5-1 | 14 | TGCGCCAGCAGCCAGGAGACTAGCACCTACGAGCAGTACTTC | CASSQETSTYEQYF
TRBJ2-7 | . | few | TRBV4-1 | 17 | TGCGCCAGCAGCCAAGATCCCCTGGCGGGGCCAATAAACGAGCAGTACTTC | CASSQDPLAGPINEQYF
TRBJ2-7 | TRBD1 | . | TRBV4-1 | 16 | TGCGCCAGCAGCCAAGGATCTGACAGGGCCACCTACGAGCAGTACTTC | CASSQGSDRATYEQYF
TRBJ2-3 | TRBD2 | few | TRBV9 | 16 | TGTGCCAGCAGCACCCGACTAGCGGGACGCACAGATACGCAGTATTTT | CASSTRLAGRTDTQYF
TRBJ2-7 | TRBD2 | . | TRBV11-2 | 14 | TGTGCCAGCAGCTTAGTTTCTAGCGGGAGCGAGCAGTACTTC | CASSLVSSGSEQYF
TRBJ1-4 | . | . | TRBV7-9 | 16 | TGTGCCAGCAGCTTTAGCCGGGGGGTAATTAATGAAAAACTGTTTTTT | CASSFSRGVINEKLFF